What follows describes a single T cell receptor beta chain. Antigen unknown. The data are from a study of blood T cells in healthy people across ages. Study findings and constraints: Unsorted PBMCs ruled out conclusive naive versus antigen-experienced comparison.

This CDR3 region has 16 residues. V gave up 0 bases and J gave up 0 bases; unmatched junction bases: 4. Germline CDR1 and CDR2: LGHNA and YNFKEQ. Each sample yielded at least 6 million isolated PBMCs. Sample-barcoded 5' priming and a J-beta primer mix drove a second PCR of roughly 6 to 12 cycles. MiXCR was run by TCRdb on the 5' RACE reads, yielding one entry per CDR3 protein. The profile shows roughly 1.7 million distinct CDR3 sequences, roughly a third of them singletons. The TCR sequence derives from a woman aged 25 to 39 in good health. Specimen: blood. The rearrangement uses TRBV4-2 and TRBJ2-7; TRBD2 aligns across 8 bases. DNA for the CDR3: TGTGCCAGCAGCCAAGAAGGCGGGAGGAACTCCTACGAGCAGTACTTC. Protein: CASSQEGGRNSYEQYF.